This paragraph covers one T cell receptor beta chain sequence. Trimming took off 7 bases at V and 5 bases at J, with 21 bases between the two ends. This CDR3 region has 15 residues. Germline V CDR1 and CDR2: SGHAT, FQNNGV. Produced via immunoSEQ multiplex PCR; TCRdb's table is partial and in-frame only. The sample has under 300,000 clones, 70% to 90% seen once. The sample belongs to a study of blood T cell repertoires in COVID-19. This clonotype originated in a woman younger than 45 with active or convalescent COVID-19. This sequence joins TRBV11-2 and TRBJ2-7; the D gene is possibly TRBD1 (6 bases). The sequenced sample consisted of peripheral blood. The CDR3 nucleotides are TGTGCCAGCACCCTAGCTGGGCCAGGGGACCACGAGCAGTACTTC. Translated, it gives CASTLAGPGDHEQYF.